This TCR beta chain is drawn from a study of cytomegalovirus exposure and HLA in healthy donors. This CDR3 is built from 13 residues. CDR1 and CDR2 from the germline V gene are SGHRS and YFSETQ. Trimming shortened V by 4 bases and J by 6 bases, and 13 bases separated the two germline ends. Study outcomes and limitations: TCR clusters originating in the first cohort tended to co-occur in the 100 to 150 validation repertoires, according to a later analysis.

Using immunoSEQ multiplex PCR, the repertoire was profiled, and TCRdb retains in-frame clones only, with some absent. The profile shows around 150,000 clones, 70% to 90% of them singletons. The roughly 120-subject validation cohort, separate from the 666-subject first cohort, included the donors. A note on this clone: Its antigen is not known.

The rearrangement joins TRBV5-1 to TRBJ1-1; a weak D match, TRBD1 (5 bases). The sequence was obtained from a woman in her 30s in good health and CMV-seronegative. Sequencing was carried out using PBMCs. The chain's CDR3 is CASSSHQTAEAFF. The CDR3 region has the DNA TGCGCCAGCAGCAGCCACCAGACAGCTGAAGCTTTCTTT.